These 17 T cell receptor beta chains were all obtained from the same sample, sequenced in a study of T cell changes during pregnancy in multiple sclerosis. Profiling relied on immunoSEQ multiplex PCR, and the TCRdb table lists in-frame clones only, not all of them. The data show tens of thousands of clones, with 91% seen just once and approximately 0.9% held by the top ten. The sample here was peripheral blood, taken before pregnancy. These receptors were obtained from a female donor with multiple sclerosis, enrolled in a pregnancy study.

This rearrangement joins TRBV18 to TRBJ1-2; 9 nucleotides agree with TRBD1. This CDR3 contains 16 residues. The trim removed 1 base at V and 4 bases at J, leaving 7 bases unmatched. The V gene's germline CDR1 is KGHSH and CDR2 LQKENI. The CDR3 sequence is CASSPLPGQGSYGYTF. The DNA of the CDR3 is TGTGCCAGCTCACCACTGCCGGGACAGGGAAGCTATGGCTACACCTTC.

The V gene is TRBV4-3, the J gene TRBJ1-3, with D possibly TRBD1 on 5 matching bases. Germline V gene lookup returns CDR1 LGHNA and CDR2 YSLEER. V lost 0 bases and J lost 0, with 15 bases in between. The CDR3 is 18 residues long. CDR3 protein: CASSQDGRAPSSGNTIYF. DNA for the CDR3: TGCGCCAGCAGCCAAGATGGCAGGGCGCCTAGCTCTGGAAACACCATATATTTT.

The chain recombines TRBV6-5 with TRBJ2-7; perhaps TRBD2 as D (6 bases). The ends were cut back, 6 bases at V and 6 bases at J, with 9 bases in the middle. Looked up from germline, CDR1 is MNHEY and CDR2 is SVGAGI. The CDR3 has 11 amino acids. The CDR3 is CASRTSIEQYF. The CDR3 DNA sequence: TGTGCCAGCAGGACTAGTATCGAGCAGTACTTC.

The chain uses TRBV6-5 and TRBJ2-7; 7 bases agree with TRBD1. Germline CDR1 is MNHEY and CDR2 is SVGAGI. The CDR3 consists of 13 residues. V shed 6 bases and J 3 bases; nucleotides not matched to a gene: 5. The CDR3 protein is CASRQGRHYEQYF. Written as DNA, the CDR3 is TGTGCCAGCAGACAGGGGCGACACTACGAGCAGTACTTC.

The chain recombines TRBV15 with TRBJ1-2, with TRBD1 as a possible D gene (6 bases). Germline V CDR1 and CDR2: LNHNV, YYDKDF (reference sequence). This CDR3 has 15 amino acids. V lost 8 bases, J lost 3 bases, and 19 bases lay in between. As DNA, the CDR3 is TGTGCCACCTCTATCACTGGGAGGGGGGACTATGGCTACACCTTC. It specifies CATSITGRGDYGYTF.

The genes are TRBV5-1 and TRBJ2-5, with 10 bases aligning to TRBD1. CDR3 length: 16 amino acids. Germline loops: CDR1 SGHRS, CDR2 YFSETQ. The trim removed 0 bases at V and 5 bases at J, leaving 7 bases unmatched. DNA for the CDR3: TGCGCCAGCAGCTTGGCCGCGGGACAGGGGCGGGAGACCCAGTACTTC. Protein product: CASSLAAGQGRETQYF.

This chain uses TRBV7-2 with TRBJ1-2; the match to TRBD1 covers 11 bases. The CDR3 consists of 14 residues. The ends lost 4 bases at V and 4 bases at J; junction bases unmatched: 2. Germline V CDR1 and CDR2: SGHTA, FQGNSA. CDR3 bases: TGTGCCAGCAGCTCAGGGACAGGGGGCTATGGCTACACCTTC. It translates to CASSSGTGGYGYTF. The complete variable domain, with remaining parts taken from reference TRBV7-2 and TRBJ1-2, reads GAGVSQSPSNKVTEKGKDVELRCDPISGHTALYWYRQSLGQGLEFLIYFQGNSAPDKSGLPSDRFSAERTGGSVSTLTIQRTQQEDSAVYLCASSSGTGGYGYTFGSGTRLTVV.

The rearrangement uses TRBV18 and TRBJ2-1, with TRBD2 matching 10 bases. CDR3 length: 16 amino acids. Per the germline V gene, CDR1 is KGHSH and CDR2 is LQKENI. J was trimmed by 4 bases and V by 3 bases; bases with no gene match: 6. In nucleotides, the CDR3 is TGTGCCAGCTCACCTTCAACTAGCGGGGCATACAATGAGCAGTTCTTC. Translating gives CASSPSTSGAYNEQFF.

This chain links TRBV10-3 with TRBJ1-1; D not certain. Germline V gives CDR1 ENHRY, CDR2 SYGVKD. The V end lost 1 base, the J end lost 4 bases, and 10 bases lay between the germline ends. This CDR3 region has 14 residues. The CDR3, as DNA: TGTGCCATCAGTGAGTACCCCCGTAGCACTGAAGCTTTCTTT. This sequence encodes CAISEYPRSTEAFF.

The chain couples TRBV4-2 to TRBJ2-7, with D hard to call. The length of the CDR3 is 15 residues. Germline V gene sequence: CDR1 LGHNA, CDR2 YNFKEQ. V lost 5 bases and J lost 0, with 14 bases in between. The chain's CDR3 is CASSANVQPSYEQYF. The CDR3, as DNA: TGTGCCAGCAGCGCGAACGTACAGCCCTCCTACGAGCAGTACTTC.

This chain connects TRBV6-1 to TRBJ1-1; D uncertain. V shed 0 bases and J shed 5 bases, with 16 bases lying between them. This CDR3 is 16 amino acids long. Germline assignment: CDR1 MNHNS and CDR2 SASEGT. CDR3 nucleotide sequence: TGTGCCAGCAGTGAAGCGGGAGGGCCCCTGAGGACTGAAGCTTTCTTT. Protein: CASSEAGGPLRTEAFF.

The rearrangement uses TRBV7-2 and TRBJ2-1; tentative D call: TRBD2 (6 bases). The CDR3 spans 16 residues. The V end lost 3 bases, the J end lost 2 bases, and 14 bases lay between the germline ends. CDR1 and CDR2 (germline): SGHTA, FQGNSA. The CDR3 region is CASSFPGETPYNEQFF. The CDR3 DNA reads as TGTGCCAGCAGCTTTCCGGGGGAAACCCCCTACAATGAGCAGTTCTTC.

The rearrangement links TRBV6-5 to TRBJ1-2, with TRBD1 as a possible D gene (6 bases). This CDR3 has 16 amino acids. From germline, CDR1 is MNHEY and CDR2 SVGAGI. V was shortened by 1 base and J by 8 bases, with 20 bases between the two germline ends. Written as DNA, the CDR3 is TGTGCCAGCAGTTACTTTCGAGGGATGGGTCAGGGGGGCTACACCTTC. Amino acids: CASSYFRGMGQGGYTF.

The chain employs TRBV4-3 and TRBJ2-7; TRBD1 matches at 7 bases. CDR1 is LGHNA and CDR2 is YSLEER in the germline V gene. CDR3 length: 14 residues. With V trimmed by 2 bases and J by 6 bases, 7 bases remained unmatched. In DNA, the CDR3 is TGCGCCAGCAGCCAAATCCTGTCAGGGGGCGAGCAGTACTTC. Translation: CASSQILSGGEQYF.

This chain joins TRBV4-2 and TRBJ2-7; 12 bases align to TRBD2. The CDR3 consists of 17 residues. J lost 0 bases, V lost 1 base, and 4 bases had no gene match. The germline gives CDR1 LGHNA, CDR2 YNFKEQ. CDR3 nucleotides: TGTGCCAGCAGCCAAGGCACTAGCGGGGGGTCCTCCTACGAGCAGTACTTC. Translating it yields CASSQGTSGGSSYEQYF.

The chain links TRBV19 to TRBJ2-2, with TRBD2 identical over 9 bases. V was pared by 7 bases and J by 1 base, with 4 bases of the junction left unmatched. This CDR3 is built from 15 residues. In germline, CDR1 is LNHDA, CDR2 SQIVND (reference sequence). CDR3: CASNPSGVNTGELFF. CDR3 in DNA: TGTGCCAGTAATCCTAGCGGGGTGAACACCGGGGAGCTGTTTTTT.

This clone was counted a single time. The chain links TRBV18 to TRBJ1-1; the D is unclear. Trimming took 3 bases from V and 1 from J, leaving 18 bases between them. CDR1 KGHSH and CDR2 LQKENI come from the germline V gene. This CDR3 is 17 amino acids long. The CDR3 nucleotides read TGTGCCAGCTCACCGCTTCCTCTGACAAATGAGAACACTGAAGCTTTCTTT. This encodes CASSPLPLTNENTEAFF.